The 22 T cell receptor beta chains presented below share a single source sample, sequenced in a study of brain T cells in children with intractable seizures. Assay used: immunoSEQ multiplex PCR; TCRdb lists only in-frame clones, some missing. The sample includes roughly 110,000 clones, around 94% of them seen just once. The specimen comprised peripheral blood, sampled at surgery. The origin of the receptors is a boy under two years old with hemimegalencephaly and intractable seizures.

The V call is TRBV4-2, the J call TRBJ2-6; TRBD1 agrees at 10 bases. This CDR3 contains 17 residues. V lost 3 bases, J lost 0 bases, and 2 bases stayed unmatched. Germline values: CDR1 LGHNA, CDR2 YNFKEQ. DNA of the CDR3: TGTGCCAGCAGCCAGGGACAGGGGACCTCTGGGGCCAACGTCCTGACTTTC. Protein product: CASSQGQGTSGANVLTF.

The chain links TRBV10-1 to TRBJ1-1; D call uncertain. Germline V gives CDR1 WNHNN, CDR2 SYGVQD (reference sequence). CDR3 length: 13 amino acids. Trimming cost V 3 bases and J 0 bases, with 5 bases left between them. In DNA form, the CDR3 reads TGCGCCAGCAGTGAAGAGGTGAACACTGAAGCTTTCTTT. It yields the protein CASSEEVNTEAFF.

The chain carries TRBV7-3 and TRBJ2-1, with TRBD2 matching 13 bases. Germline CDR1 is SGHTA and CDR2 is FQGTGA. There are 15 residues in the CDR3. V was pared by 5 bases and J by 6 bases, with 4 bases of the junction left unmatched. CDR3 nucleotides: TGTGCCAGCAGCGTAGGACTAGCGGGAGTCAATGAGCAGTTCTTC. Its protein product is CASSVGLAGVNEQFF.

The chain is built from TRBV5-4 and TRBJ2-1, with a tentative D call TRBD2 (5 bases). The ends were cut back, 5 bases at V and 5 bases at J, with 17 bases in the middle. CDR1 SGHNT and CDR2 YYREEE come from the germline V gene (reference sequence). The CDR3 sequence is 15 residues long. The CDR3 is CASSSRGEGDNEQFF. CDR3 DNA sequence: TGTGCCAGCAGTTCCCGGGGTGAGGGAGACAATGAGCAGTTCTTC.

V and J are TRBV11-3 and TRBJ2-7; D is unclear. The V end lost 0 bases, the J end lost 5 bases, and 5 bases lay between the germline ends. The CDR3 is 12 residues long. Germline values: CDR1 SGHNT, CDR2 YENEEA. CDR3 in DNA: TGTGCCAGCAGCTTAGAGGGTCACGAGCAGTACTTC. This encodes CASSLEGHEQYF.

The chain joins TRBV4-2 to TRBJ1-5; D is unresolved. This CDR3 is 16 amino acids long. Trimming removed 2 bases from V and 7 bases from J, with 18 bases in between. Germline V gene sequence: CDR1 LGHNA, CDR2 YNFKEQ. This CDR3 reads CASSQMERMAGQPQHF. For the CDR3, the DNA is TGTGCCAGCAGCCAAATGGAGAGGATGGCCGGGCAGCCCCAGCATTTT.

The V call is TRBV28, the J call TRBJ2-7; no clear D gene. V was clipped by 6 bases and J by 3 bases, with 12 bases between them. This CDR3 is built from 13 residues. The germline CDR1 and CDR2 sequences are MDHEN and SYDVKM. The CDR3 reads CASRPGGFYEQYF. In DNA, the CDR3 is TGTGCCAGCAGGCCCGGCGGATTCTACGAGCAGTACTTC. Looking up the rest from reference TRBV28 and TRBJ2-7 gives the full variable domain: DVKVTQSSRYLVKRTGEKVFLECVQDMDHENMFWYRQDPGLGLRLIYFSYDVKMKEKGDIPEGYSVSREKKERFSLILESASTNQTSMYLCASRPGGFYEQYFGPGTRLTVT.

The genes are TRBV3-1 (or the pseudogene TRBV3-2) and TRBJ2-3, with TRBD2 as a possible D gene (5 bases). Germline V CDR1 and CDR2: LGHDT, YNNKEL (reference sequence). The CDR3 extends over 14 amino acids. Trimming cost V 2 bases and J 7 bases, with 13 bases left between them. CDR3 in amino acids: CASSQPPWEYTQYF. In DNA form, the CDR3 reads TGTGCCAGCAGCCAACCCCCCTGGGAGTATACGCAGTATTTT.

The V call is TRBV6-5, the J call TRBJ1-5; no clear D gene. Per germline, CDR1 MNHEY and CDR2 SVGAGI. Trimming took off 6 bases at V and 1 base at J, with 7 bases between the two ends. This CDR3 contains 13 residues. The CDR3 DNA follows: TGTGCCAGCAGCAGAGGGAGCAATCAGCCCCAGCATTTT. Translating it yields CASSRGSNQPQHF.

The chain employs TRBV27 and TRBJ1-2; 7 nucleotides line up with TRBD1. Trimming took 0 bases from V and 5 from J; bases not matched to a gene: 3. This CDR3 contains 14 residues. Germline-derived CDR1 and CDR2 are MNHEY and SMNVEV (reference sequence). The CDR3 protein is CASSLSDRAYGYTF. The CDR3 DNA is TGTGCCAGCAGTTTATCCGACAGGGCGTATGGCTACACCTTC.

This chain uses TRBV4-1 with TRBJ2-3; no definite D call. CDR3 length equals 15 residues. Trimming took off 1 base at V and 0 bases at J, with 8 bases between the two ends. Germline V CDR1 and CDR2: MGHRA, YSYEKL. Here the CDR3 DNA reads TGCGCCAGCAGCCAAGGTCTGCTAAGCACAGATACGCAGTATTTT. This translates into CASSQGLLSTDTQYF.

The gene calls are TRBV12-3 or TRBV12-4 and TRBJ2-7, with a weak D call TRBD1 (5 bases). Trimming shortened V by 3 bases and J by 7 bases, and 7 bases separated the two germline ends. CDR3 length equals 11 residues. CDR3 in DNA: TGTGCCAGCAGTTTGGGGCGTGAGCAGTACTTC. It codes for CASSLGREQYF.

This sequence joins TRBV7-9 and TRBJ2-2, with a possible D match to TRBD2 (6 bases). This CDR3 spans 14 amino acids. The V gene lost 5 bases and the J gene lost 2 bases, with 9 bases spanning the gap. CDR1 is SEHNR and CDR2 is FQNEAQ in the germline V gene (reference sequence). CDR3 bases: TGTGCCAGCAGCACGGGACTCAACACCGGGGAGCTGTTTTTT. This codes for CASSTGLNTGELFF.

The CDR3 bases are TGTGCCAGCTCCCTTCGTCCAGGCGGCACTGAAGCTTTCTTT. Translated: CASSLRPGGTEAFF. V and J are TRBV18 and TRBJ1-1; D call uncertain. V lost 6 bases, J lost 4 bases, and 15 bases lay in between. The CDR3 sequence is 14 residues long. The germline V gene has CDR1 KGHSH and CDR2 LQKENI.

The chain combines TRBV28 with TRBJ1-1; no firm D call. The germline gives CDR1 MDHEN, CDR2 SYDVKM. This CDR3 contains 11 residues. V lost 1 base to trimming and J lost 8 bases, with 5 bases between them. CDR3 nucleotide sequence: TGTGCCAGCAGTTTATCCAGGGAAGCTTTCTTT. It specifies CASSLSREAFF.

The V gene is TRBV28, the J gene TRBJ2-1, with unresolved D. V was pared by 8 bases and J by 6 bases, with 8 bases between. The CDR3 length is 11 residues. Germline values: CDR1 MDHEN, CDR2 SYDVKM. CDR3 bases: TGTGCCAGCGGACGGCCCAATGAGCAGTTCTTC. Amino acid sequence: CASGRPNEQFF.

This sequence joins TRBV7-9 and TRBJ1-2, with 8 positions matching TRBD1. CDR1 is SEHNR, CDR2 FQNEAQ, per germline (reference sequence). The J segment lost 8 bases and the V segment lost 1 base, leaving 0 bases of the junction unmatched. The CDR3 length is 12 residues. The CDR3 DNA sequence: TGTGCCAGCAGCTTAGGGACAGGGGGCTACACCTTC. It codes for CASSLGTGGYTF.

V is TRBV6-2 or TRBV6-3 and J is TRBJ2-3; D not certain. The CDR3 is made up of 14 amino acids. V was cut by 4 bases and J by 6 bases, with 14 bases left in between. Per the germline V gene, CDR1 is MNHEY and CDR2 is SVGEGT. CDR3 coding DNA: TGTGCCAGCAGTTCCCTAAGGTTCAGGGATACGCAGTATTTT. This encodes CASSSLRFRDTQYF.

This rearrangement joins TRBV3-1 (or the pseudogene TRBV3-2) to TRBJ2-1; 8 bases align to TRBD2. The germline V gene has CDR1 LGHDT and CDR2 YNNKEL (reference sequence). Trimming removed 4 bases from V and 9 bases from J; junction bases left unmatched: 2. This CDR3 region has 12 residues. The DNA of the CDR3 is TGTGCCAGCAGCCCCAGCGGGAGTGAGCAGTTCTTC. The encoded protein is CASSPSGSEQFF.

This sequence joins TRBV2 and TRBJ2-2, with D perhaps matching TRBD1 (5 bases). Trimming pared 8 bases from V and 0 bases from J, leaving 10 bases between. CDR1 is SNHLY and CDR2 is FYNNEI in the germline V gene. CDR3 length: 14 residues. CDR3 sequence: CASGSRANTGELFF. DNA of the CDR3: TGTGCCAGCGGCAGCAGGGCGAACACCGGGGAGCTGTTTTTT.

This chain connects TRBV3-1 (or the pseudogene TRBV3-2) to TRBJ2-3; 9 nucleotides line up with TRBD2. V dropped 6 bases and J dropped 10; count of bases not matched to a gene: 14. Germline loops: CDR1 LGHDT, CDR2 YNNKEL (reference sequence). The CDR3 has 15 amino acids. CDR3 in amino acids: CASSLDGTSIMAQYF. DNA of the CDR3: TGTGCCAGCAGTTTGGACGGGACTAGCATTATGGCGCAGTATTTT.

This chain joins TRBV2 and TRBJ2-2, with D unresolved. This CDR3 has 12 residues. V dropped 6 bases and J dropped 2 bases, with 4 bases sitting between them. Germline V gene data show CDR1 as SNHLY and CDR2 as FYNNEI. CDR3 sequence (DNA): TGTGCCAGCAGACGAAACACCGGGGAGCTGTTTTTT. Translation: CASRRNTGELFF.